This T cell receptor beta chain was sequenced during a study of response to subunit inactivated influenza vaccine. Between the trimmed V and J ends, which lost 1 base and 7 bases, there was a span of 10 bases. This CDR3 contains 13 residues. CDR1 is LGHDT, CDR2 YNNKEL, per germline (reference sequence). In TCRdb, the RT-PCR reads were re-called with MiXCR into one record per CDR3 protein. The sample carries 500,000 to 650,000 distinct CDR3 sequences, 7.6% recorded once. In this sample, this clonotype turned up a few times. The input for sequencing was PBMCs from blood, taken about 23 months after vaccination. The TCR sequence derives from a man aged 45 to 70 who received an inactivated influenza vaccine. The V gene is TRBV3-1, the J gene TRBJ1-2, with D possibly being TRBD1 (6 bases). In nucleotides, the CDR3 is TGTGCCAGCAGCCAAGGGGGGCGCCTTGGCTACACCTTC. Translation: CASSQGGRLGYTF.